These T cell receptor beta chains were read from a single sample in a study of cytomegalovirus exposure and HLA in healthy donors. The assay was immunoSEQ multiplex PCR, and TCRdb's table has in-frame clones only and misses some. The table lists 150,000 to 200,000 clones, about 75% of them singletons. The sample taken for sequencing was PBMCs. These receptors all come from a male donor in good health and CMV-seropositive. CDR3s include the opening cysteine and the closing phenylalanine or tryptophan. The D gene is left open where the match is weak. Clone size appears in some rows only: once, few, many, or a class for an expanded clone.

V gene	clone size	J gene	D gene	CDR3 DNA	CDR3 protein
TRBV4-1	NA	TRBJ1-5	NA	TGCGCCAGCAGCCTAGACCTTGCCCAGGGTTGGGACAATCAGCCCCAGCATTTT	CASSLDLAQGWDNQPQHF
TRBV19	NA	TRBJ2-3	TRBD2	TGTGCCAGTAGCCATCCGGGTGGGACTAGCGGAGATACGCAGTATTTT	CASSHPGGTSGDTQYF
TRBV19	NA	TRBJ2-1	TRBD1	TGTGCCAGTAGTAGACAGGGCTACAATGAGCAGTTCTTC	CASSRQGYNEQFF
TRBV30	few	TRBJ1-4	NA	TGTGCCTGGAGTACAGGGTTCGGAGGAAAACTGTTTTTT	CAWSTGFGGKLFF
TRBV10-2	few	TRBJ1-6	TRBD1	TGCGCCAGCAGTGAGACAGGGGGTAATTCACCCCTCCACTTT	CASSETGGNSPLHF
TRBV6-5	medium-sized	TRBJ1-5	NA	TGTGCCAGCAGAGCCCAGGGTGTCCCCAATCAGCCCCAGCATTTT	CASRAQGVPNQPQHF
TRBV7-9	few	TRBJ2-7	TRBD1	TGTGCCAGCAGCCCGAAGGGGGCTTCCTACGAGCAGTACTTC	CASSPKGASYEQYF
TRBV6-1	NA	TRBJ1-1	NA	TGTGCCAGCTTTGGGGGAGGGAACACTGAAGCTTTCTTT	CASFGGGNTEAFF
TRBV6-5	NA	TRBJ2-7	NA	TGTGCCAGCAGTTCCGCCAGGGGCGACGAGCAGTACTTC	CASSSARGDEQYF
TRBV29-1	NA	TRBJ2-7	NA	TGCAGCGTTGTATTCGTGGGGCCCCCGTCCTACGAGCAGTACTTC	CSVVFVGPPSYEQYF
TRBV2	NA	TRBJ2-1	NA	TGTGCCAGCAGCGCCGTGAGGGCCCTCTTC	CASSAVRALF
TRBV5-1	NA	TRBJ1-1	TRBD1	TGCGCCAGCAGCCTGGTCGGACAGGTGAACACTGAAGCTTTCTTT	CASSLVGQVNTEAFF
TRBV5-4	NA	TRBJ2-3	NA	TGTGCCAGCAGCTTGGACCAGGACATCCGAATACCCACAGATACGCAGTATTTT	CASSLDQDIRIPTDTQYF
TRBV6-5	NA	TRBJ1-4	NA	TGTGCCAGCAGTTACGGGGGAGGGTATGAAAAACTGTTTTTT	CASSYGGGYEKLFF
TRBV29-1	NA	TRBJ1-1	NA	TGCAGCGTTGGGAGTGAAGGGGACACTGAAGCTTTCTTT	CSVGSEGDTEAFF
TRBV9	NA	TRBJ2-1	NA	TGTGCCAGCAGCGCCGGCGGACTAACATATGAGCAGTTCTTC	CASSAGGLTYEQFF
TRBV7-3	NA	TRBJ2-2	NA	TGTGCCAGCAGCTTTAGAGGCGGGGTGAGAACCGGGGAGCTGTTTTTT	CASSFRGGVRTGELFF
TRBV4-1	once	TRBJ1-2	TRBD1	TGCGCCAGCAGCCTACTCCGGGACAGCGGTGGCTACACCTTC	CASSLLRDSGGYTF
TRBV27	NA	TRBJ2-3	TRBD2	TGTGCCAGCAGTGCGACGGGGGGGAGGTCAGATACGCAGTATTTT	CASSATGGRSDTQYF
TRBV6-4	NA	TRBJ2-7	NA	TGTGCCAGCAGTGACTTCCAGGACAGAGGTTTCTACGAGCAGTACTTC	CASSDFQDRGFYEQYF
TRBV5-5	NA	TRBJ1-2	NA	TGTGCCAGCAGTCCAACAGGGACACTAATCTATGGCTACACCTTC	CASSPTGTLIYGYTF
TRBV7-9	NA	TRBJ1-2	NA	TGTGCCAGCAGCCGAACACAGGAAGGGGGCTACACCTTC	CASSRTQEGGYTF
TRBV19	NA	TRBJ2-3	TRBD2	TGTGCCACCCGGCCGGGGGTAGCGGGGGGCCGGGGGTCGAATACGCAGTATTTT	CATRPGVAGGRGSNTQYF
TRBV5-4	NA	TRBJ2-7	TRBD2	TGTGCCAGCAGCTTGGGTGGTAGCGGGGGATCCTACGAGCAGTACTTC	CASSLGGSGGSYEQYF
TRBV11-2	NA	TRBJ1-2	NA	TGTGCCAGCAGTCTAGCCCGGGGGGGCAGGGCGGGGTCTGGCTACACCTTC	CASSLARGGRAGSGYTF
TRBV5-1	NA	TRBJ2-7	NA	TGCGCCAGCAGCTCAGGCGCCATCTCCTACGAGCAGTACTTC	CASSSGAISYEQYF
TRBV4-1	few	TRBJ1-3	NA	TGCGCCAGCAGCCCCCGGACGGGAGGATTGGTTGGAAACACCATATATTTT	CASSPRTGGLVGNTIYF
TRBV19	NA	TRBJ2-2	TRBD2	TGTGCCAGTGGGGGGGGGTACACCGGGGAGCTGTTTTTT	CASGGGYTGELFF
TRBV6-5	few	TRBJ1-2	NA	TGTGCCAGCGCGGCAGGGCTCTATGGCTACACCTTC	CASAAGLYGYTF
TRBV18	NA	TRBJ2-2	NA	TGTGCCAGCTCACCTCGGATAGCCAGGGGTACCGGGGAGCTGTTTTTT	CASSPRIARGTGELFF
TRBV2	few	TRBJ2-6	NA	TGTGCCAGCAGTGAGGTTACACCTGGGGCCAACGTCCTGACTTTC	CASSEVTPGANVLTF
TRBV7-9	NA	TRBJ1-1	NA	TGTGCCAGCAGCCTTTCTTGGGACACCAAAACTGAAGCTTTCTTT	CASSLSWDTKTEAFF
TRBV30	few	TRBJ1-1	NA	TGTGCACGAAATAGCGGTGCTAAAACTGAAGCTTTCTTT	CARNSGAKTEAFF
TRBV2	NA	TRBJ2-3	TRBD2	TGTGCCAGCAAACTAGCGGCCGCTGCAGATACGCAGTATTTT	CASKLAAAADTQYF
TRBV5-4	NA	TRBJ2-5	TRBD2	TGTGCCAGCAGCTTGGGGGTAGCGGGGGGCCAAGAGACCCAGTACTTC	CASSLGVAGGQETQYF
TRBV19	NA	TRBJ2-2	TRBD2	TGTGCCAGTTGCGGGGGGGTTAACACCGGGGAGCTGTTTTTT	CASCGGVNTGELFF
TRBV5-4	NA	TRBJ2-3	NA	TGTGCCAGCAGCTCTTGGGCCAGCACAGATACGCAGTATTTT	CASSSWASTDTQYF